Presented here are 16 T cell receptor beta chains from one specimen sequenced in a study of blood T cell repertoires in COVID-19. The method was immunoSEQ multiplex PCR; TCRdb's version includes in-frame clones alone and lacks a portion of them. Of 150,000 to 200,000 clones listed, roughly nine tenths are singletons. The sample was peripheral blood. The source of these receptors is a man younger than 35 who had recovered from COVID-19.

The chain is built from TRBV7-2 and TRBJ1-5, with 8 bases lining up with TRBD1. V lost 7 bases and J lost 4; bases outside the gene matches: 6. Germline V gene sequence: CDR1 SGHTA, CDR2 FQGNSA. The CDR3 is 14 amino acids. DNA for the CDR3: TGTGCCAGCACCTTGACAGGGGTAAATCAGCCCCAGCATTTT. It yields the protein CASTLTGVNQPQHF.

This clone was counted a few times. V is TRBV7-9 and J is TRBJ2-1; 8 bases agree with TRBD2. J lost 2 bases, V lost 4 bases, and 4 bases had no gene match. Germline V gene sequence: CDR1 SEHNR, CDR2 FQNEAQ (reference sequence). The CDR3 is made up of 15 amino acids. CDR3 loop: CASSWDGRAYNEQFF. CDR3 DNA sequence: TGTGCCAGCAGCTGGGACGGGAGGGCCTACAATGAGCAGTTCTTC.

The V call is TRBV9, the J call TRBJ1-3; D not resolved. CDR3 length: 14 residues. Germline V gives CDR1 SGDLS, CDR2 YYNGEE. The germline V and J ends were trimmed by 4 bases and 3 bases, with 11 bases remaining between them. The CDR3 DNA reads TGTGCCAGCAGCACGGACTTAATTGGAAACACCATATATTTT. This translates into CASSTDLIGNTIYF.

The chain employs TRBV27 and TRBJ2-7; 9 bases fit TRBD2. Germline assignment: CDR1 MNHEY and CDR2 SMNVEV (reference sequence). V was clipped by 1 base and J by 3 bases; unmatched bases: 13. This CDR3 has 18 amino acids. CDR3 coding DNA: TGTGCCAGCAGTTTATTACGGGGAGAGCGGGGGGCCGGCTACGAGCAGTACTTC. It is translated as CASSLLRGERGAGYEQYF.

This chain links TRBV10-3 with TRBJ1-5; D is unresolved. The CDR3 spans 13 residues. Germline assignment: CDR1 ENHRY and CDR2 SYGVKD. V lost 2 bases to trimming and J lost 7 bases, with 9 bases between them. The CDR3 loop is CAISESHSQPQHF. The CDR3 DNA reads TGTGCCATCAGTGAGAGCCACAGCCAGCCCCAGCATTTT.

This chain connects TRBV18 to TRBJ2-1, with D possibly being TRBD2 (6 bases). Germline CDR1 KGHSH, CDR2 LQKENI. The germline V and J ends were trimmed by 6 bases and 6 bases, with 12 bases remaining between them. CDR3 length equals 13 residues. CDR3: CASSSGRGNEQFF. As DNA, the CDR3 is TGTGCCAGCTCCTCCGGGCGGGGCAATGAGCAGTTCTTC.

The CDR3 loop reads CAWSGGRGQNEKLFF. The CDR3 DNA reads TGTGCCTGGAGTGGGGGCAGGGGTCAAAATGAAAAACTGTTTTTT. The rearrangement uses TRBV30 and TRBJ1-4; tentative D call: TRBD1 (6 bases). Looked up from germline, CDR1 is GTSNPN and CDR2 is SVGIG (reference sequence). The CDR3 has 15 residues. The V gene lost 1 base and the J gene lost 5 bases, with 14 bases spanning the gap.

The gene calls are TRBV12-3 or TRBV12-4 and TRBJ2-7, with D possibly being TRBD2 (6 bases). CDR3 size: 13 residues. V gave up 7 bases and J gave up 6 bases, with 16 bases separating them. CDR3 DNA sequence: TGTGCCAGCACACGGGAGCAGGGCCTCGAGCAGTACTTC. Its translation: CASTREQGLEQYF.

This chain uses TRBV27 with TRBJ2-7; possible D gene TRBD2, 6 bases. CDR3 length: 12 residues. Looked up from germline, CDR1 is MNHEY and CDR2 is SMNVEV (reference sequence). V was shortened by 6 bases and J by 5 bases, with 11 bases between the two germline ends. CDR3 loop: CASSLRLDEQYF. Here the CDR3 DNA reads TGTGCCAGCAGCCTGAGACTAGACGAGCAGTACTTC.

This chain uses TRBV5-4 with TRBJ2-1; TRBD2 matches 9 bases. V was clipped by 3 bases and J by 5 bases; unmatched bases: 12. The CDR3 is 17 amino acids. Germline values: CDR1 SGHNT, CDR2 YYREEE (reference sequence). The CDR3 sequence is CASSSRAGTSRDNEQFF. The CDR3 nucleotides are TGTGCCAGCAGCTCACGTGCAGGGACTAGCAGGGACAATGAGCAGTTCTTC. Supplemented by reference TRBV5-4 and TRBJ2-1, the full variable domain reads ETGVTQSPTHLIKTRGQQVTLRCSSQSGHNTVSWYQQALGQGPQFIFQYYREEENGRGNFPPRFSGLQFPNYSSELNVNALELDDSALYLCASSSRAGTSRDNEQFFGPGTRLTVL.

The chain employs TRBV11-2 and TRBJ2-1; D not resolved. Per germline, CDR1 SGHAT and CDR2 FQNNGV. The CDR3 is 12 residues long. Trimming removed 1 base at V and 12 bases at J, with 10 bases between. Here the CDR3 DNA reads TGTGCCAGCAGCTTAGGGCTTGGGCTGCAGTTCTTC. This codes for CASSLGLGLQFF.

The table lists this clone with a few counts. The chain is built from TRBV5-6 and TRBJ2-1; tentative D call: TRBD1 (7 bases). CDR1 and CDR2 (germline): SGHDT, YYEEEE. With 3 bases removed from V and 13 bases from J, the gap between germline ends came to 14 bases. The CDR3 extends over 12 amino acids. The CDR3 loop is CASSSRQGGQFF. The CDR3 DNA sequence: TGTGCCAGCAGCTCGCGCCAGGGGGGACAGTTCTTC.

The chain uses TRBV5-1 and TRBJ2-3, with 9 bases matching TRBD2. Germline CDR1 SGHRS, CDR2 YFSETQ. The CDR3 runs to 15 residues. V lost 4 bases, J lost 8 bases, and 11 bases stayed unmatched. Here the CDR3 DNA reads TGCGCCAGCAGCCCGACGACTAGCGGCAGAGGTACGCAGTATTTT. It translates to CASSPTTSGRGTQYF.

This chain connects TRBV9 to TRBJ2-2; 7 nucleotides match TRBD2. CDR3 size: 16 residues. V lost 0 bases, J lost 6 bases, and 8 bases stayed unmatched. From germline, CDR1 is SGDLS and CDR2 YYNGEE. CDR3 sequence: CASSVAGGRSSGELFF. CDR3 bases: TGTGCCAGCAGCGTAGCGGGCGGGAGAAGCTCCGGGGAGCTGTTTTTT.

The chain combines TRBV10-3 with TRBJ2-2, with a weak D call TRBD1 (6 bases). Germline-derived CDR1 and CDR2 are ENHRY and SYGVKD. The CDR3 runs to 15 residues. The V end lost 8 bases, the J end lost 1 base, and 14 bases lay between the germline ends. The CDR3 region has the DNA TGTGCCATCCGACGGGACACTCGGAACACCGGGGAGCTGTTTTTT. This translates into CAIRRDTRNTGELFF.

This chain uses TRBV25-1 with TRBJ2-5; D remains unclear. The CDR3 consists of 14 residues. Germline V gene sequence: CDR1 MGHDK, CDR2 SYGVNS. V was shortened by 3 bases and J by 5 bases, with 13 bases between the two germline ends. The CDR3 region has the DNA TGTGCCAGCAGTGAGACCCCGACAAAGGAGACCCAGTACTTC. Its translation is CASSETPTKETQYF.